This T cell receptor (beta chain) was captured by sequencing in a study of cytomegalovirus exposure and HLA in healthy donors. Study findings and constraints: Accurate prediction of most subjects' HLA-A and HLA-B alleles from TCR beta sequences was reported. Specificity of a few CMV-associated chains for CMV antigens was verified in vitro.

The PCR had 60 Vbeta and 13 Jbeta primers. Libraries were prepared by immunoSEQ multiplex PCR; TCRdb keeps only in-frame clonotypes and omits some of them. The top ten hold about 1.7% of the sample, which has about 190,000 clones, roughly 80% seen once. At sampling all donors were nominally healthy, likely with unrecorded immune exposures. CDR1 is SGDLS and CDR2 is YYNGEE in the germline V gene. The V end lost 0 bases, the J end lost 2 bases, and 5 bases lay between the germline ends. The CDR3 loop spans 14 amino acids. Worth noting for this clone: Its cognate antigen is unknown.

The V and J genes are TRBV9 and TRBJ2-2; no firm D call. The clonotype originates from a woman in her late teens or twenties in good health and CMV-seronegative. The sequencing sample was made of PBMCs. This chain's CDR3 is CASSVDSNTGELFF. The DNA of the CDR3 is TGTGCCAGCAGCGTAGACAGTAACACCGGGGAGCTGTTTTTT.